One and the same sample provided the 16 T cell receptor beta chains below, sequenced in a study of T-cell memory formation after mild COVID-19. TCRdb re-called the 5' RACE reads with MiXCR, one entry per CDR3 protein. The sample has approximately 440,000 distinct CDR3 sequences, roughly 20% seen once; the top ten hold approximately 8.1%. Sequencing was performed on PBMCs or a T cell subset sorted from them (not recorded which). The origin of the receptors is an adult woman who had mild COVID-19 (a few samples of this study predate the infection). Cell type and time point are not known.

The chain employs TRBV4-3 and TRBJ2-7; perhaps TRBD1 as D (6 bases). Germline lookup yields CDR1 LGHNA and CDR2 YSLEER. V was clipped by 3 bases and J by 7 bases, with 16 bases between them. The CDR3 runs to 14 residues. DNA of the CDR3: TGCGCCAGCAGCCACCGGGACAAGAGTAAGGAGCAGTACTTC. It translates to CASSHRDKSKEQYF.

The gene calls are TRBV24-1 and TRBJ1-6, with D maybe TRBD1 (6 bases). This CDR3 spans 13 amino acids. Trimming took off 7 bases at V and 13 bases at J, with 16 bases between the two ends. From germline, CDR1 is KGHDR and CDR2 SFDVKD. CDR3 DNA: TGTGCCACCAGCGGACGGCACCAGGGGCCCCTCCACTTT. Its protein is CATSGRHQGPLHF.

This clonotype was observed a few times. The chain joins TRBV29-1 to TRBJ2-7; D gene unclear. The CDR3 runs to 12 residues. Germline lookup yields CDR1 SQVTM and CDR2 ANQGSEA. With 3 bases removed from V and 3 bases from J, the gap between germline ends came to 9 bases. CDR3 amino acids: CSVDGKSYEQYF. CDR3 nucleotide sequence: TGCAGCGTTGACGGCAAGAGCTACGAGCAGTACTTC.

This clonotype was counted a few times. The chain recombines TRBV5-4 with TRBJ2-1; 13 bases are shared with TRBD2. The germline CDR1 and CDR2 sequences are SGHNT and YYREEE (reference sequence). This CDR3 is 18 amino acids long. The junction had 14 bases not matched to a gene; V was cut back by 3 bases and J by 8 bases. DNA for the CDR3: TGTGCCAGCAGCTGGGGCCCGGGACTAGCGGGACTGTCTCATGAGCAGTTCTTC. It codes for CASSWGPGLAGLSHEQFF.

The sample holds many counts of this clonotype. The chain is built from TRBV6-1 and TRBJ1-6; maybe TRBD1 (6 bases). The V gene lost 7 bases and the J gene lost 8 bases, with 15 bases spanning the gap. This CDR3 spans 14 amino acids. The germline V gene encodes CDR1 MNHNS and CDR2 SASEGT. CDR3 sequence reads: CASTSGQGYSPLHF. The CDR3 nucleotides are TGTGCCAGCACTAGCGGGCAGGGGTATTCACCCCTCCACTTT.

The sample holds a few counts of this clonotype. The rearrangement links TRBV9 to TRBJ2-7, with D tentatively TRBD1 (6 bases). V was trimmed by 3 bases and J by 7 bases, leaving 20 bases between them. The V gene's germline CDR1 is SGDLS and CDR2 YYNGEE. CDR3 size: 15 residues. CDR3 in amino acids: CASSGEGQAPGEQYF. The CDR3 DNA follows: TGTGCCAGCAGCGGCGAGGGACAAGCCCCCGGAGAGCAGTACTTC.

This chain connects TRBV20-1 to TRBJ2-3; 7 nucleotides agree with TRBD2. Germline values: CDR1 DFQATT, CDR2 SNEGSKA (reference sequence). Trimming cost V 4 bases and J 4 bases; bases outside gene matches: 11. This CDR3 region has 15 residues. The CDR3 DNA follows: TGCAGTGCTACCCCGGCGGGGGAAGGGCCAGATACGCAGTATTTT. Protein product: CSATPAGEGPDTQYF.

The CDR3 loop reads CASSVGTGRNIQYF. The CDR3 DNA reads TGTGCCAGCAGCGTAGGGACAGGGCGAAACATTCAGTACTTC. The chain combines TRBV7-6 with TRBJ2-4, with 9 bases matching TRBD1. Trimming cost V 5 bases and J 6 bases; bases outside gene matches: 5. The CDR3 has 14 residues. CDR1 and CDR2 from the germline V gene are SGHVS and FNYEAQ.

The chain combines TRBV6-5 with TRBJ2-1; D unresolved. Germline CDR1 and CDR2: MNHEY and SVGAGI. Trimming removed 8 bases from V and 4 bases from J, with 15 bases in between. There are 14 residues in the CDR3. The CDR3 sequence is CASSRSGPYNEQFF. In DNA form, the CDR3 reads TGTGCCAGCTCGAGGTCGGGCCCTTACAATGAGCAGTTCTTC.

This clonotype was recorded a few times. The V and J genes are TRBV6-2 or TRBV6-3 and TRBJ2-7, with D tentatively TRBD2 (6 bases). V dropped 2 bases and J dropped 4 bases, with 15 bases sitting between them. Per the germline V gene, CDR1 is MNHEY and CDR2 is SVGEGT. The CDR3 sequence is 15 residues long. In DNA, the CDR3 is TGTGCCAGCAGTTACCCGACGACGGGAGTTTACGAGCAGTACTTC. This sequence encodes CASSYPTTGVYEQYF.

V usage is TRBV27 and J usage is TRBJ2-7; D possibly corresponds to TRBD1 (6 bases). This CDR3 region has 15 residues. The V end was cut by 0 bases, the J end by 1 base, with 10 bases between. From germline, CDR1 is MNHEY and CDR2 SMNVEV (reference sequence). CDR3 sequence: CASSLSGAVSYEQYF. The CDR3 DNA follows: TGTGCCAGCAGTTTATCGGGGGCGGTTTCCTACGAGCAGTACTTC.

This chain uses TRBV13 with TRBJ1-5, with D unresolved. The V gene lost 5 bases and the J gene lost 0 bases, with 11 bases spanning the gap. The germline CDR1 and CDR2 sequences are PRHDT and FYEKMQ (reference sequence). The CDR3 sequence is 15 residues long. Here the CDR3 DNA reads TGTGCCAGCAGCATGGCGACGGATAGCAATCAGCCCCAGCATTTT. Its protein product is CASSMATDSNQPQHF.

In its sample, this clonotype was seen a few times. The chain has TRBV25-1 and TRBJ2-7; D possibly corresponds to TRBD1 (6 bases). CDR3 length equals 13 residues. The V gene lost 8 bases and the J gene lost 4 bases, with 15 bases spanning the gap. Germline V gives CDR1 MGHDK, CDR2 SYGVNS. This chain's CDR3 is CASRVPGQYEQYF. The CDR3 coding sequence is TGTGCCAGCCGTGTACCGGGACAATACGAGCAGTACTTC.

This clonotype was observed at least ten times. The J gene is TRBJ1-1, the V gene TRBV6-4; unclear D gene. Germline CDR1 reads MRHNA; CDR2 reads SNTAGT. The CDR3 consists of 14 residues. Trimming removed 6 bases at V and 1 base at J, with 12 bases between. The CDR3 DNA is TGTGCCAGCAGCGCCGGGTCTGAGAACACTGAAGCTTTCTTT. Translating gives CASSAGSENTEAFF.

The chain recombines TRBV29-1 with TRBJ1-2, with 7 bases lining up with TRBD1. The germline V gene has CDR1 SQVTM and CDR2 ANQGSEA. J gave up 3 bases and V 2 bases, and 0 bases lay outside the gene matches. This CDR3 is 12 amino acids long. CDR3 sequence: CSVEQGDYGYTF. CDR3 in DNA: TGCAGCGTTGAACAGGGGGACTATGGCTACACCTTC.

The V gene is TRBV5-6, the J gene TRBJ2-1; D is unclear. This CDR3 region has 14 residues. Trimming stripped 0 bases from V and 5 bases from J, with 9 bases between. Germline CDR1 is SGHDT and CDR2 is YYEEEE. CDR3 loop: CASSLGASHNEQFF. The CDR3, as DNA: TGTGCCAGCAGCTTGGGGGCCTCACACAATGAGCAGTTCTTC.